Listed below are T cell receptor beta chains from one sample, sequenced in a study of blood T cell repertoires in COVID-19. Assay used: immunoSEQ multiplex PCR; TCRdb lists only in-frame clones, some missing. The table has around 230,000 clones, 75% to 85% seen once. The sequenced sample consisted of peripheral blood. The receptors originated from a woman aged 55-70 years with active or convalescent COVID-19. CDR3s include the opening cysteine and the closing phenylalanine or tryptophan. A D gene is named only where the DNA matches it firmly. The size entry is marked missing in some rows and otherwise reads once, few, many or a size class.

J gene,V gene,D gene,clone size,CDR3 protein,CDR3 DNA
TRBJ1-6,TRBV19,-,-,CASSIQGWNSPLHF,TGTGCCAGTAGTATTCAGGGATGGAATTCACCCCTCCACTTT
TRBJ1-5,TRBV27,-,-,CASSLLANQPQHF,TGTGCCAGCAGTTTACTGGCAAATCAGCCCCAGCATTTT
TRBJ2-5,TRBV18,TRBD1,few,CASSTGLWETQYF,TGTGCCAGCTCGACAGGGCTGTGGGAGACCCAGTACTTC
TRBJ1-4,TRBV11-1,-,-,CASSSAGRMEKLFF,TGTGCCAGCAGCTCGGCAGGGAGGATGGAAAAACTGTTTTTT
TRBJ2-3,TRBV6-1,-,-,CASSENGLYTDTQYF,TGTGCCAGCAGTGAGAACGGACTTTACACAGATACGCAGTATTTT
TRBJ2-3,TRBV7-2,-,-,CASSLKVRRGPTDTQYF,TGTGCCAGCAGCTTAAAGGTTCGGCGGGGGCCCACAGATACGCAGTATTTT
TRBJ2-5,TRBV3-1/TRBV3-2,-,-,CASSRGAETQYF,TGTGCCAGCAGCCGGGGCGCGGAGACCCAGTACTTC
TRBJ2-7,TRBV1,-,-,CTSSQDRPAGPSYEQYF,TGCACCAGCAGCCAAGATCGCCCAGCGGGTCCTTCCTACGAGCAGTACTTC
TRBJ2-3,TRBV21-1,-,-,CASSPRDRGTDTQYF,TGTGCCAGCAGCCCCCGGGACAGGGGCACAGATACGCAGTATTTT
TRBJ2-5,TRBV2,-,-,CASNVAGETQYF,TGTGCCAGCAATGTGGCAGGGGAGACCCAGTACTTC
TRBJ2-2,TRBV11-2,-,-,CASSFTNTGELFF,TGTGCCAGCAGCTTCACGAACACCGGGGAGCTGTTTTTT
TRBJ2-1,TRBV19,TRBD2,once,CASSPRTSVSYNEQFF,TGTGCCAGTAGTCCTCGGACTAGCGTCTCCTACAATGAGCAGTTCTTC